The 26 T cell receptor beta chains listed next were all sequenced from one sample in a study of T cells in Graves' hyperthyroidism and ophthalmopathy. Regions amplified from RNA transcripts were the TCR beta CDR3 regions. The TCR CDR3 was amplified in a first-round RT-PCR using the HTBI primer set. TCRdb analysed the multiplex PCR reads with MiXCR anew, one entry per CDR3 protein. Of about 380,000 distinct CDR3 sequences listed, less than 20% are singletons. Source material: blood. All receptors come from a man younger than 35 with Graves' ophthalmopathy.

At least ten counts were recorded for this clonotype. The chain combines TRBV7-9 with TRBJ2-1; D not resolved. Between the trimmed V and J ends, which lost 5 bases and 5 bases, there was a span of 13 bases. The CDR3 runs to 14 residues. Germline CDR1 reads SEHNR; CDR2 reads FQNEAQ (reference sequence). In DNA, the CDR3 is TGTGCCAGCAGCCTCGCGGCAGGTCACAATGAGCAGTTCTTC. The encoded protein is CASSLAAGHNEQFF. Combining the CDR3 with reference TRBV7-9 and TRBJ2-1 gives the whole variable domain DTGVSQNPRHKITKRGQNVTFRCDPISEHNRLYWYRQTLGQGPEFLTYFQNEAQLEKSRLLSDRFSAERPKGSFSTLEIQRTEQGDSAMYLCASSLAAGHNEQFFGPGTRLTVL.

This clonotype was detected many times. This chain connects TRBV20-1 to TRBJ2-3; D is unresolved. V lost 3 bases to trimming and J lost 2 bases, with 9 bases between them. The germline CDR1 and CDR2 sequences are DFQATT and SNEGSKA (reference sequence). There are 13 residues in the CDR3. The CDR3 loop is CSASDPNTDTQYF. As DNA, the CDR3 is TGCAGTGCTAGTGACCCGAACACAGATACGCAGTATTTT.

This clonotype was counted only a few times. The chain has TRBV5-1 and TRBJ2-7; no firm D call. V gave up 6 bases and J gave up 0 bases, with 16 bases separating them. Germline V lookup: CDR1 SGHRS, CDR2 YFSETQ. This CDR3 has 15 amino acids. Written as DNA, the CDR3 is TGCGCCAGCAAATACGGCCAAACCCCCTCCTACGAGCAGTACTTC. Protein product: CASKYGQTPSYEQYF. The variable domain in full, with the rest retrieved from reference TRBV5-1 and TRBJ2-7, is KAGVTQTPRYLIKTRGQQVTLSCSPISGHRSVSWYQQTPGQGLQFLFEYFSETQRNKGNFPGRFSGRQFSNSRSEMNVSTLELGDSALYLCASKYGQTPSYEQYFGPGTRLTVT.

The gene calls are TRBV12-3 or TRBV12-4 and TRBJ1-5, with D tentatively TRBD1 (5 bases). The CDR3 runs 14 residues. Deletions cut 6 bases from V and 2 bases from J, with 11 bases between. The CDR3 coding sequence is TGTGCCAGCAGCCCAGGGTTCGGCAATCAGCCCCAGCATTTT. This gives the protein CASSPGFGNQPQHF.

With regard to this clonotype: A junction end diverges from the germline sequence, so it may reflect a read error. This chain joins TRBV6-1 and TRBJ1-2; tentatively, D is TRBD1 (6 bases). Germline V gene data show CDR1 as MNHNS and CDR2 as SASEGT. The CDR3 consists of 13 residues. The CDR3 region has the DNA TGCGCCAGCAGTGAAGGGGGGAGTTATGGCTACACCTTC. Amino acid sequence: CASSEGGSYGYTF.

This clonotype was picked up many times. The chain is built from TRBV12-3 or TRBV12-4 and TRBJ1-1; a possible D gene is TRBD1 (5 bases). The CDR3 runs to 15 residues. Trimming took off 3 bases at V and 5 bases at J, with 16 bases between the two ends. The CDR3 loop reads CASSFSGTLGTEAFF. The DNA of the CDR3 is TGTGCCAGCAGTTTCTCCGGGACCCTGGGGACTGAAGCTTTCTTT.

This clonotype was counted ten times or more. The chain uses TRBV5-1 and TRBJ2-3; D not certain. There are 14 residues in the CDR3. Germline V gene data show CDR1 as SGHRS and CDR2 as YFSETQ. V was shortened by 6 bases and J by 2 bases, with 13 bases between the two germline ends. CDR3 sequence reads: CASTPRTSTDTQYF. CDR3 DNA sequence: TGCGCCAGCACCCCTCGGACCTCCACAGATACGCAGTATTTT. Variable domain in full (rest from reference TRBV5-1 and TRBJ2-3): KAGVTQTPRYLIKTRGQQVTLSCSPISGHRSVSWYQQTPGQGLQFLFEYFSETQRNKGNFPGRFSGRQFSNSRSEMNVSTLELGDSALYLCASTPRTSTDTQYFGPGTRLTVL.

In its sample, this clonotype was seen a few times. The genes are TRBV2 and TRBJ1-1; the D gene is possibly TRBD1 (6 bases). This CDR3 is built from 17 residues. V shed 6 bases and J shed 4 bases, with 24 bases lying between them. From germline, CDR1 is SNHLY and CDR2 FYNNEI. CDR3 coding DNA: TGTGCCAGCAGCGCCCACCGGGACAAGGAGTGGATCACTGAAGCTTTCTTT. Amino acids: CASSAHRDKEWITEAFF.

This clonotype was found many times. This chain links TRBV2 with TRBJ1-2; 8 nucleotides match TRBD1. From germline, CDR1 is SNHLY and CDR2 FYNNEI. CDR3 length: 14 residues. The V gene end was trimmed by 9 bases and the J gene end by 4 bases; junction bases not matched to a gene: 10. The CDR3 sequence: CARTSGGTGYGYTF. For the CDR3, the DNA is TGTGCCAGGACATCAGGGGGCACAGGCTATGGCTACACCTTC.

Ten or more counts support this clonotype. The chain links TRBV15 to TRBJ1-1; TRBD1 is a possible D gene (5 bases). The CDR3 loop spans 19 amino acids. The germline gives CDR1 LNHNV, CDR2 YYDKDF (reference sequence). The V and J ends lost 0 bases and 5 bases respectively, with 25 bases between them. CDR3 amino acids: CATSRDSGGRDPARTEAFF. DNA of the CDR3: TGTGCCACCAGCAGAGATTCGGGCGGCAGGGACCCCGCACGAACTGAAGCTTTCTTT. Full variable domain (rest looked up from reference TRBV15 and TRBJ1-1): DAMVIQNPRYQVTQFGKPVTLSCSQTLNHNVMYWYQQKSSQAPKLLFHYYDKDFNNEADTPDNFQSRRPNTSFCFLDIRSPGLGDTAMYLCATSRDSGGRDPARTEAFFGQGTRLTVV.

This clonotype occurred many times. The V gene is TRBV20-1, the J gene TRBJ1-2; 10 nucleotides match TRBD1. The CDR3 runs to 12 residues. Trimming removed 5 bases from V and 7 bases from J; junction bases left unmatched: 4. Per germline, CDR1 DFQATT and CDR2 SNEGSKA (reference sequence). The CDR3 here is CSAWTGGGGYTF. In DNA form, the CDR3 reads TGCAGTGCTTGGACAGGGGGTGGTGGCTACACCTTC.

There are many counts of this clonotype. The chain combines TRBV29-1 with TRBJ1-5; D gene ambiguous. The CDR3 runs 13 residues. V was pared by 0 bases and J by 0 bases, with 3 bases between. Germline V lookup: CDR1 SQVTM, CDR2 ANQGSEA. The CDR3 DNA sequence: TGCAGCGTTGAAGAGGGTAGCAATCAGCCCCAGCATTTT. Amino acids: CSVEEGSNQPQHF.

The CDR3 DNA is TGTGCCAGCAGCTTAGACAGGGCACTATACAATGAGCAGTTCTTC. It encodes CASSLDRALYNEQFF. The chain has TRBV7-2 and TRBJ2-1, with D possibly being TRBD1 (6 bases). Germline V gene data show CDR1 as SGHTA and CDR2 as FQGNSA. This CDR3 is 15 amino acids long. Between the trimmed V and J ends, which lost 1 base and 4 bases, there was a span of 11 bases.

This clonotype was recorded at least ten times. The chain couples TRBV11-2 to TRBJ1-4; TRBD1 matches 9 bases. The V and J ends lost 6 bases and 8 bases, in that order; junction bases with no gene match: 13. The CDR3 runs 16 residues. Looked up from germline, CDR1 is SGHAT and CDR2 is FQNNGV. The CDR3 spells CASSDPWDRVSEKLFF. CDR3 nucleotide sequence: TGTGCCAGCAGTGACCCTTGGGACAGGGTCTCAGAAAAACTGTTTTTT.

The V and J genes are TRBV24-1 and TRBJ2-1, with D tentatively TRBD1 (6 bases). CDR1 and CDR2 (germline): KGHDR, SFDVKD. Trimming shortened V by 4 bases and J by 6 bases, and 18 bases separated the two germline ends. This CDR3 is built from 16 residues. The CDR3 loop is CATSDIQGSRVNEQFF. CDR3 nucleotides: TGTGCCACCAGTGACATACAGGGAAGCAGAGTCAATGAGCAGTTCTTC.

This clonotype was counted ten times or more. The rearrangement joins TRBV11-2 to TRBJ2-2; unclear D gene. Germline V gene sequence: CDR1 SGHAT, CDR2 FQNNGV. This CDR3 comprises 14 residues. Trimming took off 2 bases at V and 5 bases at J, with 9 bases between the two ends. The CDR3 sequence is CASSLYQETGELFF. Here the CDR3 DNA reads TGTGCCAGCAGCTTATACCAGGAAACCGGGGAGCTGTTTTTT.

This clonotype showed up many times. The chain joins TRBV11-2 to TRBJ2-3; TRBD2 aligns across 11 bases. CDR1 SGHAT and CDR2 FQNNGV come from the germline V gene. J gave up 7 bases and V 4 bases, and 10 bases lay outside the gene matches. The CDR3 runs 16 residues. In DNA, the CDR3 is TGTGCCAGCAGCTCCTCGGGTAGCGGGGGGGGAAATACGCAGTATTTT. Amino acids: CASSSSGSGGGNTQYF. Combining the CDR3 with reference TRBV11-2 and TRBJ2-3 gives the whole variable domain EAGVAQSPRYKIIEKRQSVAFWCNPISGHATLYWYQQILGQGPKLLIQFQNNGVVDDSQLPKDRFSAERLKGVDSTLKIQPAKLEDSAVYLCASSSSGSGGGNTQYFGPGTRLTVL.

This clonotype was picked up many times. V is TRBV7-2 and J is TRBJ2-1; 9 nucleotides align to TRBD2. Germline V gene sequence: CDR1 SGHTA, CDR2 FQGNSA. The trim removed 5 bases at V and 6 bases at J, leaving 11 bases unmatched. CDR3 length: 16 amino acids. The CDR3 DNA is TGTGCCAGCAGCCCGGGCGGGAGGGGGGCGCGCAATGAGCAGTTCTTC. Protein: CASSPGGRGARNEQFF.

This clonotype appeared a few times. The chain joins TRBV3-1 to TRBJ2-7, with 8 bases fitting TRBD1. CDR3 length: 14 residues. Per germline, CDR1 LGHDT and CDR2 YNNKEL (reference sequence). Trimming removed 4 bases from V and 0 bases from J; junction bases left unmatched: 2. This CDR3 reads CASSRTGLSYEQYF. The CDR3 DNA follows: TGTGCCAGCAGCCGGACAGGGCTCTCCTACGAGCAGTACTTC.

The chain uses TRBV5-8 and TRBJ2-7, with TRBD1 matching over 9 bases. The CDR3 has 14 residues. Losses at the gene ends were 6 bases for V and 7 bases for J; bases not matched to a gene: 11. Germline V CDR1 and CDR2: SGHTS, YDEGEE. The DNA of the CDR3 is TGTGCCAGCATCAAATTCGCCGGACAGGGGGAGCAGTACTTC. Translated, it gives CASIKFAGQGEQYF.

This clonotype was seen ten or more times. This chain joins TRBV28 and TRBJ2-6; D uncertain. Per the germline V gene, CDR1 is MDHEN and CDR2 is SYDVKM. Trimming cost V 2 bases and J 0 bases, with 23 bases left between them. This CDR3 has 21 amino acids. The CDR3 protein is CASSLSFGDLAVFSGANVLTF. As DNA, the CDR3 is TGTGCCAGCAGTTTAAGTTTCGGCGACCTGGCCGTGTTCTCTGGGGCCAACGTCCTGACTTTC. Using reference TRBV28 and TRBJ2-6 for the parts outside the CDR3, the full variable domain is DVKVTQSSRYLVKRTGEKVFLECVQDMDHENMFWYRQDPGLGLRLIYFSYDVKMKEKGDIPEGYSVSREKKERFSLILESASTNQTSMYLCASSLSFGDLAVFSGANVLTFGAGSRLTVL.

V is TRBV10-3 and J is TRBJ1-6; D remains unclear. The CDR3 extends over 14 amino acids. Germline V CDR1 and CDR2: ENHRY, SYGVKD. V shed 3 bases and J shed 10 bases, with 13 bases lying between them. The chain's CDR3 is CAISEGGLGSPLHF. In nucleotides, the CDR3 is TGTGCCATCAGTGAAGGAGGGCTAGGGTCACCCCTCCACTTT.

This clonotype was counted many times. The V call is TRBV2, the J call TRBJ1-1, with TRBD1 as a possible D gene (5 bases). The CDR3 totals 16 residues. Trimming pared 1 base from V and 11 bases from J, leaving 23 bases between. Germline loops: CDR1 SNHLY, CDR2 FYNNEI. Here the CDR3 DNA reads TGTGCCAGCAGTGAAGAGGGGAGGGAGGGTGTGAGAAGGGCTTTCTTT. It encodes CASSEEGREGVRRAFF.

This clonotype occurred many times. The chain combines TRBV20-1 with TRBJ2-3; TRBD2 agrees at 10 bases. Unmatched junction bases numbered 5, after V lost 2 bases and J lost 0 bases. Germline-derived CDR1 and CDR2 are DFQATT and SNEGSKA (reference sequence). The CDR3 has 16 residues. Here the CDR3 reads CSARPLAGGSTDTQYF. In nucleotides, the CDR3 is TGCAGTGCTAGACCCTTAGCGGGGGGCAGCACAGATACGCAGTATTTT.

This clonotype was counted ten times or more. This chain uses TRBV13 with TRBJ2-5, with 14 positions matching TRBD2. CDR1 and CDR2 (germline): PRHDT, FYEKMQ (reference sequence). Trimming removed 4 bases from V and 5 bases from J; junction bases left unmatched: 9. This CDR3 is 17 amino acids long. The CDR3 sequence is CASSSGLAGASGETQYF. The CDR3, as DNA: TGTGCCAGCAGCTCGGGACTAGCGGGGGCATCGGGGGAGACCCAGTACTTC. Looking up the rest from reference TRBV13 and TRBJ2-5 gives the full variable domain: AAGVIQSPRHLIKEKRETATLKCYPIPRHDTVYWYQQGPGQDPQFLISFYEKMQSDKGSIPDRFSAQQFSDYHSELNMSSLELGDSALYFCASSSGLAGASGETQYFGPGTRLLVL.

This clonotype was found a few times. The chain is built from TRBV5-1 and TRBJ2-7, with 10 bases that match TRBD1. V lost 2 bases and J lost 6; bases outside the gene matches: 14. This CDR3 is 17 amino acids long. Germline CDR1 SGHRS, CDR2 YFSETQ. Here the CDR3 reads CASSFFPPRDRGGEQYF. The CDR3 bases are TGCGCCAGCAGCTTTTTCCCCCCCCGGGACAGGGGTGGCGAGCAGTACTTC.